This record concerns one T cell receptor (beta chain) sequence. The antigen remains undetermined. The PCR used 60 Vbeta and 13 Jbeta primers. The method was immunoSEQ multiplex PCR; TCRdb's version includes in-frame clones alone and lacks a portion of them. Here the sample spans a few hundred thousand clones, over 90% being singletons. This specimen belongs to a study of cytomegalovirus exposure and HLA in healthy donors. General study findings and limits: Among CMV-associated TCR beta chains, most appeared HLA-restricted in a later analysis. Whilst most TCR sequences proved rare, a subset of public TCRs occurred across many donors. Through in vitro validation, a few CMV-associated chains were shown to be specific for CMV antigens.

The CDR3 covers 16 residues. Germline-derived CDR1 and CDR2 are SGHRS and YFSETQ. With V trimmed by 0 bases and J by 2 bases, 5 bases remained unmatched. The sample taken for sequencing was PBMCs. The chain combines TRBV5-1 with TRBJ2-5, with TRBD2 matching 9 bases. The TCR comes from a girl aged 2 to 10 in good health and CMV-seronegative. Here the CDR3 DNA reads TGCGCCAGCAGCTTGGTGAGCGGGGGGCGACAAGAGACCCAGTACTTC. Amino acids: CASSLVSGGRQETQYF.